This paragraph covers one TCR beta chain sequence. Its antigen remains unknown. The sample carries other DNA sequences with the same CDR3. The CDR3 runs 11 residues. The germline V gene has CDR1 MDHEN and CDR2 SYDVKM. Between the trimmed V and J ends, which lost 3 bases and 5 bases, there was a span of 3 bases. This sample was included in a study of T cell responses to AZD1222 COVID-19 vaccine. Study-wide results and limits: Among AZD1222 vaccinees, only six were seropositive at baseline. Reports say nearly half of spike-specific TCRs go after unmutated variant regions.

Sequencing was performed with immunoSEQ multiplex PCR; in TCRdb, only in-frame clones are kept and a portion is missing. The sample lists around 100,000 clones, less than 90% occurring once. The source is an adult in good health. This rearrangement joins TRBV28 to TRBJ2-3; D remains ambiguous. The sequencing used peripheral blood, collected on day 0 of AZD1222 vaccination. CDR3 DNA sequence: TGTGCCAGCAGTTTCAGAGATACGCAGTATTTT. It specifies CASSFRDTQYF. The whole variable domain, remainder taken from reference TRBV28 and TRBJ2-3, is DVKVTQSSRYLVKRTGEKVFLECVQDMDHENMFWYRQDPGLGLRLIYFSYDVKMKEKGDIPEGYSVSREKKERFSLILESASTNQTSMYLCASSFRDTQYFGPGTRLTVL.